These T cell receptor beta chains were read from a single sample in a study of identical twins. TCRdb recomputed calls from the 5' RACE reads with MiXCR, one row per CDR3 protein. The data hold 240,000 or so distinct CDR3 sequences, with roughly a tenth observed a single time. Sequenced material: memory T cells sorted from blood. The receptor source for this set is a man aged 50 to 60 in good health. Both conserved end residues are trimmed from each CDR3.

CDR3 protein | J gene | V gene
ASRRHGNNQPQH | TRBJ1-5 | TRBV6-2/TRBV6-3
ASSSGSYTQY | TRBJ2-3 | TRBV11-2
SASLTGRSGNTIY | TRBJ1-3 | TRBV20-1
SGARQYNEQF | TRBJ2-1 | TRBV29-1
ASSPGSGATDTQY | TRBJ2-3 | TRBV27
ASSYSGQLMNTEAF | TRBJ1-1 | TRBV6-5
AISGAGSEQF | TRBJ2-1 | TRBV10-3
ASSLNGAREGEQY | TRBJ2-7 | TRBV7-9
ASRPTGGKGNEQF | TRBJ2-1 | TRBV6-2/TRBV6-3
SVRDLSYEQY | TRBJ2-7 | TRBV29-1
ASSQVLGTGNEKLF | TRBJ1-4 | TRBV4-3
ASSLFWRGSYNEQF | TRBJ2-1 | TRBV28
ASSLASGQGNEQY | TRBJ2-7 | TRBV7-6
ASSSGIETQY | TRBJ2-3 | TRBV5-1
ASSLDRFSPLH | TRBJ1-6 | TRBV28
ASSPAGQGSGETQY | TRBJ2-5 | TRBV5-1
ASSLNRGPFSSTDTQY | TRBJ2-3 | TRBV18
ASSLLDSGGRYEQF | TRBJ2-1 | TRBV7-2
ASSSIQGYSNQPQH | TRBJ1-5 | TRBV2
ASSVETNRIYNEQF | TRBJ2-1 | TRBV6-1
ASSRGDRMNTEAF | TRBJ1-1 | TRBV6-1
ASSQASGNPYEQY | TRBJ2-7 | TRBV3-1